Below are 25 T cell receptor beta chains sequenced from a single sample in a study of shared clonotypes between healthy human individuals (dated by TCRdb to 2018 to 2020). CD8 naive samples were CD45RO-negative cells positively selected for CCR7, giving a CD45RA+CCR7+ population that excluded TemRA cells. The method was the immunoSEQ multiplex PCR assay. The immuneACCESS repertoire file appears here via TCRdb, limited to in-frame rearrangements. These files lack a portion of the clones; in checked studies, under half of the deficit traces to unresolved V genes, and the cause of the others is not known. The sample profile shows around 1,900,000 clones; 85% to 95% of them were found once. Jointly, the top ten make up about 1.7% of the sample. Sequenced input: naive CD8+ T cells from PBMCs. The sample's cell subset or site label, decoded: CD45RA+CCR7+. The receptors here all came from a man younger than 30 in good health. Some clones in this sample may be carry-over from other donors' samples.

V usage is TRBV27 and J usage is TRBJ2-6; D is undetermined. The CDR3 loop spans 14 amino acids. V shed 3 bases and J shed 0 bases, with 3 bases lying between them. Per germline, CDR1 MNHEY and CDR2 SMNVEV (reference sequence). CDR3 loop: CASSFTSGANVLTF. DNA of the CDR3: TGTGCCAGCAGTTTTACCTCTGGGGCCAACGTCCTGACTTTC.

This rearrangement joins TRBV9 to TRBJ1-3, with a weak D call TRBD1 (6 bases). V shed 3 bases and J shed 3 bases, with 16 bases lying between them. Germline V gene data show CDR1 as SGDLS and CDR2 as YYNGEE. This CDR3 region has 16 residues. CDR3: CASSAHRDTRGNTIYF. CDR3 DNA: TGTGCCAGCAGCGCCCACAGGGACACGCGTGGAAACACCATATATTTT.

This clone has only one observation. The chain uses TRBV9 and TRBJ2-1; D tentatively reads TRBD1 or TRBD2 (5 bases each). The germline V gene has CDR1 SGDLS and CDR2 YYNGEE. The CDR3 runs to 13 residues. Trimming removed 5 bases at V and 8 bases at J, with 14 bases between. CDR3 amino acids: CASSGDLGYEQFF. For the CDR3, the DNA is TGTGCCAGCAGTGGGGACCTTGGGTATGAGCAGTTCTTC. Together with reference TRBV9 and TRBJ2-1, the CDR3 gives the full variable domain: DSGVTQTPKHLITATGQRVTLRCSPRSGDLSVYWYQQSLDQGLQFLIQYYNGEERAKGNILERFSAQQFPDLHSELNLSSLELGDSALYFCASSGDLGYEQFFGPGTRLTVL.

The V and J genes are TRBV9 and TRBJ2-1; D remains ambiguous. CDR3 length: 15 amino acids. Between the trimmed V and J ends, which lost 7 bases and 0 bases, there was a span of 14 bases. CDR1 is SGDLS, CDR2 YYNGEE, per germline. This chain's CDR3 is CASSGRSSSYNEQFF. The CDR3 DNA follows: TGTGCCAGCTCCGGACGATCCAGCTCCTACAATGAGCAGTTCTTC.

The chain joins TRBV6-1 to TRBJ1-5; no reliable D call. Germline V lookup: CDR1 MNHNS, CDR2 SASEGT. The CDR3 is made up of 13 amino acids. Trimming took 2 bases from V and 9 from J, leaving 11 bases between them. CDR3 sequence (DNA): TGTGCCAGCAGTGAAATGGGTCTCCCGCCCCAGCATTTT. This encodes CASSEMGLPPQHF.

V gene TRBV5-1 combines with J gene TRBJ1-4; TRBD1 agrees at 8 bases. This CDR3 has 14 residues. CDR1 is SGHRS and CDR2 is YFSETQ in the germline V gene. J was trimmed by 7 bases and V by 6 bases; bases with no gene match: 8. This CDR3 is CASKGQGAREKLFF. In nucleotides, the CDR3 is TGCGCCAGCAAGGGTCAGGGGGCGCGTGAAAAACTGTTTTTT.

The rearrangement links TRBV27 to TRBJ2-7, with D uncertain. The germline V gene encodes CDR1 MNHEY and CDR2 SMNVEV (reference sequence). CDR3 length: 14 residues. The V gene lost 4 bases and the J gene lost 6 bases, with 16 bases spanning the gap. CDR3 sequence reads: CASSWSLVPLEQYF. CDR3 nucleotide sequence: TGTGCCAGCAGTTGGAGTCTAGTCCCTCTCGAGCAGTACTTC.

The J gene is TRBJ2-7, the V gene TRBV9, with TRBD1 matching 8 bases. The V gene end was trimmed by 3 bases and the J gene end by 2 bases; junction bases not matched to a gene: 10. Per the germline V gene, CDR1 is SGDLS and CDR2 is YYNGEE. The CDR3 sequence is 16 residues long. The CDR3, as DNA: TGTGCCAGCAGCGCCCTCGGGGACAGGACTACCTACGAGCAGTACTTC. Amino acids: CASSALGDRTTYEQYF.

This clone occurred once. The chain links TRBV5-1 to TRBJ2-1, with 10 positions matching TRBD2. Germline trimming cut 0 bases from V and 9 bases from J; bases unmatched to any gene: 12. The CDR3 covers 17 residues. Germline CDR1 reads SGHRS; CDR2 reads YFSETQ. The DNA for the CDR3 is TGCGCCAGCAGCTTGGGGGGTCAAGCGGGAGGGCTCAGTGAGCAGTTCTTC. Its protein is CASSLGGQAGGLSEQFF. Complete variable domain (other parts from reference TRBV5-1 and TRBJ2-1): KAGVTQTPRYLIKTRGQQVTLSCSPISGHRSVSWYQQTPGQGLQFLFEYFSETQRNKGNFPGRFSGRQFSNSRSEMNVSTLELGDSALYLCASSLGGQAGGLSEQFFGPGTRLTVL.

Of note for this clone: Different DNA sequences within this sample yield the same CDR3. The chain employs TRBV6-5 and TRBJ2-2, with 8 bases matching TRBD1. CDR3 size: 16 residues. V trimming: 0 bases; J trimming: 5 bases; junction bases outside the gene matches: 5. CDR1 and CDR2 (germline): MNHEY, SVGAGI. The CDR3 bases are TGTGCCAGCAGTTACTCGACAGGGGAAGTAACCGGGGAGCTGTTTTTT. Its translation is CASSYSTGEVTGELFF.

The chain combines TRBV28 with TRBJ2-3; D unclear. The germline V and J ends were trimmed by 1 base and 1 base, with 36 bases remaining between them. CDR3 size: 24 residues. Germline CDR1 MDHEN, CDR2 SYDVKM. The CDR3 DNA follows: TGTGCCAGCAGTTTATCTGGTGGACGTTCGGCGGAGTTAATTGCGCCCCTCGGCACAGATACGCAGTATTTT. Protein product: CASSLSGGRSAELIAPLGTDTQYF.

This clone was seen just once. The chain joins TRBV19 to TRBJ1-1; D is undetermined. The germline V and J ends were trimmed by 3 bases and 4 bases, with 12 bases remaining between them. Germline assignment: CDR1 LNHDA and CDR2 SQIVND (reference sequence). This CDR3 region has 14 residues. Here the CDR3 reads CASSMAVLITEAFF. In DNA, the CDR3 is TGTGCCAGTAGTATGGCGGTTCTAATCACTGAAGCTTTCTTT.

The rearrangement links TRBV14 to TRBJ1-3; D might be TRBD1 (6 bases). Between the trimmed V and J ends, which lost 1 base and 3 bases, there was a span of 16 bases. The CDR3 is 17 residues long. CDR1 and CDR2 from the germline V gene are SGHDN and FVKESK. CDR3 DNA: TGTGCCAGCAGCCAAGGCCTCTGGACAGAAATTGGAAACACCATATATTTT. The encoded protein is CASSQGLWTEIGNTIYF.

The gene calls are TRBV9 and TRBJ2-5; a possible D gene is TRBD1 (5 bases). Germline-derived CDR1 and CDR2 are SGDLS and YYNGEE. The V and J ends lost 1 base and 0 bases respectively, with 10 bases between them. The length of the CDR3 is 15 residues. The chain's CDR3 is CASSVKDSYQETQYF. The CDR3 nucleotides are TGTGCCAGCAGCGTAAAAGACAGCTACCAAGAGACCCAGTACTTC.

The V gene is TRBV5-6, the J gene TRBJ1-3; D is possibly TRBD1 (5 bases). The CDR3 covers 15 residues. From germline, CDR1 is SGHDT and CDR2 YYEEEE. V shed 0 bases and J shed 2 bases, with 9 bases lying between them. The CDR3 coding sequence is TGTGCCAGCAGCTTGGCACGGGGGGCTGGAAACACCATATATTTT. Its protein is CASSLARGAGNTIYF.

A word on this clone: The sample carries other DNA sequences with the same CDR3. The rearrangement links TRBV7-9 to TRBJ2-1, with D unclear. The V gene's germline CDR1 is SEHNR and CDR2 FQNEAQ (reference sequence). The CDR3 runs 14 residues. Trimming left V 1 base short and J 1 base short, with 5 bases between. The CDR3 region is CASSLVGSYNEQFF. In DNA form, the CDR3 reads TGTGCCAGCAGCTTAGTAGGTTCCTACAATGAGCAGTTCTTC.

This chain connects TRBV2 to TRBJ2-3, with 7 nucleotides matching TRBD2. V was clipped by 6 bases and J by 3 bases; unmatched bases: 18. This CDR3 has 18 residues. Germline lookup yields CDR1 SNHLY and CDR2 FYNNEI. CDR3 in amino acids: CASRYSPWDYKGTDTQYF. The CDR3 DNA reads as TGTGCCAGCAGGTACTCCCCGTGGGACTACAAGGGGACAGATACGCAGTATTTT.

The rearrangement joins TRBV2 to TRBJ2-5; 9 positions agree with TRBD1. The CDR3 has 16 amino acids. The trim removed 0 bases at V and 5 bases at J, leaving 7 bases unmatched. Germline loops: CDR1 SNHLY, CDR2 FYNNEI. This CDR3 is CASSEASGTGKETQYF. CDR3 nucleotide sequence: TGTGCCAGCAGTGAAGCCTCCGGGACAGGGAAGGAGACCCAGTACTTC.

Concerning this clone: Other DNA sequences in this specimen translate into the identical CDR3. This chain connects TRBV7-9 to TRBJ1-5; D is perhaps TRBD1 (5 bases). CDR1 and CDR2 (germline): SEHNR, FQNEAQ (reference sequence). CDR3 length: 14 amino acids. V shed 1 base and J shed 4 bases, with 8 bases lying between them. The CDR3 loop is CASSLGEGNQPQHF. The CDR3 nucleotides read TGTGCCAGCAGCTTAGGGGAGGGGAATCAGCCCCAGCATTTT.

V usage is TRBV28 and J usage is TRBJ1-1; 7 nucleotides match TRBD1. J gave up 4 bases and V 6 bases, and 8 bases lay outside the gene matches. Germline CDR1 MDHEN, CDR2 SYDVKM. The CDR3 consists of 14 residues. CDR3 protein: CASSPDRASTEAFF. The CDR3 DNA follows: TGTGCCAGCAGCCCAGACAGGGCGAGCACTGAAGCTTTCTTT.

This chain links TRBV6-1 with TRBJ2-7; TRBD1 might be the D (5 bases). The CDR3 is 17 residues long. Deletions cut 0 bases from V and 2 bases from J, with 17 bases between. Germline V CDR1 and CDR2: MNHNS, SASEGT. The CDR3 DNA sequence: TGTGCCAGCAGTGAAGCACCCCAGGGTGAGGTGGCCTACGAGCAGTACTTC. Protein product: CASSEAPQGEVAYEQYF.

This chain uses TRBV27 with TRBJ2-3; 8 bases agree with TRBD2. This CDR3 spans 16 amino acids. CDR1 and CDR2 from the germline V gene are MNHEY and SMNVEV (reference sequence). The V and J ends lost 6 bases and 4 bases, in that order; junction bases with no gene match: 12. CDR3 amino acids: CASRIPLREGPDTQYF. The CDR3, as DNA: TGTGCCAGCAGGATCCCTCTTCGGGAGGGCCCAGATACGCAGTATTTT.

The chain combines TRBV10-2 with TRBJ2-7; 8 bases fit TRBD2. Germline CDR1 is WSHSY and CDR2 is SAAADI. This CDR3 contains 15 residues. V shed 6 bases, J shed 1 base, and the junction held 8 bases outside the gene matches. As DNA, the CDR3 is TGCGCCAGCAGGGACCTAGCGGGCGAGTCCTACGAGCAGTACTTC. Translating gives CASRDLAGESYEQYF.

The chain couples TRBV10-2 to TRBJ1-1, with D maybe TRBD1 (5 bases). The CDR3 extends over 12 amino acids. From germline, CDR1 is WSHSY and CDR2 SAAADI. With 6 bases removed from V and 8 bases from J, the gap between germline ends came to 13 bases. DNA of the CDR3: TGCGCCAGCAGCCGGCGGGGGTGGGAAGCTTTCTTT. Translated: CASSRRGWEAFF.

This chain links TRBV14 with TRBJ2-7; 7 bases align to TRBD2. With V trimmed by 2 bases and J by 0 bases, 10 bases remained unmatched. The CDR3 extends over 17 amino acids. Germline V gene data show CDR1 as SGHDN and CDR2 as FVKESK. The CDR3 here is CASSQFRGLGSSYEQYF. The CDR3 nucleotides read TGTGCCAGCAGCCAATTTCGTGGACTAGGAAGCTCCTACGAGCAGTACTTC.